This passage covers 11 T cell receptor beta chains from one sample sequenced in a study of blood T cell repertoires in COVID-19 (dated by TCRdb to about 2020). Library preparation used the immunoSEQ multiplex PCR assay. What TCRdb holds here is the immuneACCESS table cut down to in-frame rearrangements. Part of the clones is not present; checked against another copy, under half of the missing clones reflect an unresolved V gene, and the others are unexplained. The table for this sample lists about 300,000 clones; just under 90% of them were counted only once. Clones ranked in the top ten supply about 2% of the sample. Sequenced input: peripheral blood. These receptors all come from a woman in her 30s with COVID-19, enrolled during active disease.

The chain carries TRBV28 and TRBJ1-5, with unresolved D. CDR3 length: 14 amino acids. The germline CDR1 and CDR2 sequences are MDHEN and SYDVKM. V was shortened by 7 bases and J by 6 bases, with 16 bases between the two germline ends. The CDR3: CASTQRDRGQPQHF. The DNA of the CDR3 is TGTGCCAGCACCCAACGGGATCGAGGTCAGCCCCAGCATTTT. The variable domain in full, with the rest retrieved from reference TRBV28 and TRBJ1-5, is DVKVTQSSRYLVKRTGEKVFLECVQDMDHENMFWYRQDPGLGLRLIYFSYDVKMKEKGDIPEGYSVSREKKERFSLILESASTNQTSMYLCASTQRDRGQPQHFGDGTRLSIL.

V and J are TRBV7-6 and TRBJ1-4; D perhaps matches TRBD1 (6 bases). Trimming left V 2 bases short and J 10 bases short, with 11 bases between. CDR3 length equals 13 residues. Germline loops: CDR1 SGHVS, CDR2 FNYEAQ. The CDR3 nucleotides read TGTGCCAGCAGCTTAACCAGGGGAAGAAAACTGTTTTTT. Its translation is CASSLTRGRKLFF.

The chain joins TRBV9 to TRBJ1-4; D possibly corresponds to TRBD1 (6 bases). The CDR3 runs to 14 residues. The germline CDR1 and CDR2 sequences are SGDLS and YYNGEE. V was shortened by 4 bases and J by 5 bases, with 12 bases between the two germline ends. Here the CDR3 reads CASSSGQTNEKLFF. The CDR3 nucleotides are TGTGCCAGCAGCTCTGGACAGACGAATGAAAAACTGTTTTTT. Full variable domain (remainder filled in from reference TRBV9 and TRBJ1-4): DSGVTQTPKHLITATGQRVTLRCSPRSGDLSVYWYQQSLDQGLQFLIQYYNGEERAKGNILERFSAQQFPDLHSELNLSSLELGDSALYFCASSSGQTNEKLFFGSGTQLSVL.

This chain links TRBV7-9 with TRBJ2-5; D is possibly TRBD2 (5 bases). Germline V lookup: CDR1 SEHNR, CDR2 FQNEAQ (reference sequence). V was trimmed by 11 bases and J by 7 bases, leaving 17 bases between them. The CDR3 contains 12 residues. Written as DNA, the CDR3 is TGTGCCTCCGGAGGCCTAGAAGGGACCCAGTACTTC. The encoded protein is CASGGLEGTQYF.

This chain joins TRBV4-1 and TRBJ1-2; D may be TRBD1 (5 bases). The V gene lost 0 bases and the J gene lost 4 bases, with 18 bases spanning the gap. CDR3 length equals 17 residues. The germline gives CDR1 MGHRA, CDR2 YSYEKL. This CDR3 reads CASSQDPGGSQIYGYTF. CDR3 nucleotide sequence: TGCGCCAGCAGCCAAGACCCTGGGGGGTCCCAAATCTATGGCTACACCTTC.

This sequence joins TRBV10-3 and TRBJ1-2; 8 nucleotides agree with TRBD1. From germline, CDR1 is ENHRY and CDR2 SYGVKD. This CDR3 has 13 amino acids. The J segment lost 7 bases and the V segment lost 11 bases, leaving 12 bases of the junction unmatched. The CDR3 spells CASGQGGLGGYTF. The CDR3 bases are TGTGCCTCAGGACAGGGCGGTCTTGGTGGCTACACCTTC.

V usage is TRBV6-5 and J usage is TRBJ2-5, with TRBD1 as a possible D gene (6 bases). Germline V lookup: CDR1 MNHEY, CDR2 SVGAGI. The CDR3 contains 16 residues. V was pared by 2 bases and J by 7 bases, with 20 bases between. This CDR3 is CASSYGRGGNVGTQYF. The CDR3 nucleotides are TGTGCCAGCAGTTACGGGAGAGGGGGTAATGTTGGGACCCAGTACTTC.

The rearrangement joins TRBV9 to TRBJ1-2; 7 bases are a match to TRBD1. Germline values: CDR1 SGDLS, CDR2 YYNGEE. J was trimmed by 5 bases and V by 3 bases; bases with no gene match: 7. CDR3 length: 14 residues. CDR3 nucleotide sequence: TGTGCCAGCAGCGGCGAATACAGGGGTTATGGCTACACCTTC. Protein product: CASSGEYRGYGYTF.

The genes are TRBV5-1 and TRBJ2-7, with a possible D match to TRBD1 (7 bases). V was cut by 7 bases and J by 2 bases, with 16 bases left in between. The CDR3 contains 14 residues. CDR1 is SGHRS and CDR2 is YFSETQ in the germline V gene. The CDR3 spells CASSRGVEPYEQYV. CDR3 nucleotide sequence: TGCGCCAGCTCCAGGGGGGTTGAACCCTACGAGCAGTACGTC.

The V gene is TRBV6-5, the J gene TRBJ2-7; D is unclear. From germline, CDR1 is MNHEY and CDR2 SVGAGI. There are 13 residues in the CDR3. Trimming shortened V by 6 bases and J by 7 bases, and 16 bases separated the two germline ends. The DNA for the CDR3 is TGTGCCAGCAGCCTTTCGACTGGTAAGGAGCAGTACTTC. Encoded protein: CASSLSTGKEQYF.

The J gene is TRBJ1-1, the V gene TRBV19; D perhaps matches TRBD1 (5 bases). V was clipped by 5 bases and J by 4 bases, with 17 bases between them. Germline lookup yields CDR1 LNHDA and CDR2 SQIVND (reference sequence). CDR3 length: 15 amino acids. CDR3 region: CASSYWGDGATEAFF. The CDR3 DNA is TGTGCCAGTAGTTATTGGGGGGATGGGGCCACTGAAGCTTTCTTT.